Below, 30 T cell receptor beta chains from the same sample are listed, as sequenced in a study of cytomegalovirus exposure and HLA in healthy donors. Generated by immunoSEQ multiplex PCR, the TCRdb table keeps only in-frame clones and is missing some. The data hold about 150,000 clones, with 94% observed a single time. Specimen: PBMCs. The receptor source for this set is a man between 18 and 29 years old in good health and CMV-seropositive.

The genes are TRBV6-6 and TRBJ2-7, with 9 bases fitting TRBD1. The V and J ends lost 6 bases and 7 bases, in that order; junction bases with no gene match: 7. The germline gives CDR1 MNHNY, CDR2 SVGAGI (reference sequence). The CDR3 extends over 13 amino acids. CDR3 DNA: TGTGCCAGCAGACCACAGGGGGCGAGGGAGCAGTACTTC. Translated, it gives CASRPQGAREQYF.

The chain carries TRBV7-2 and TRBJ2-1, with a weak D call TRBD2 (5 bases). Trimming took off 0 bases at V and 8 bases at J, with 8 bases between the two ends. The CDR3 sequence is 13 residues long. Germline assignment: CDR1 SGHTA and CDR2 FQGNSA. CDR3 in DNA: TGTGCCAGCAGCTTAGCGGGAGCCGATGAGCAGTTCTTC. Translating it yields CASSLAGADEQFF.

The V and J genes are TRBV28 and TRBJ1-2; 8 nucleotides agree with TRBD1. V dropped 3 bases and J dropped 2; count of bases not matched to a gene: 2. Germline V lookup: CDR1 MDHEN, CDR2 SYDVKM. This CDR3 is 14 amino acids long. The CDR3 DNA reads TGTGCCAGCAGTTTCAGGGGGCTGAACTATGGCTACACCTTC. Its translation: CASSFRGLNYGYTF.

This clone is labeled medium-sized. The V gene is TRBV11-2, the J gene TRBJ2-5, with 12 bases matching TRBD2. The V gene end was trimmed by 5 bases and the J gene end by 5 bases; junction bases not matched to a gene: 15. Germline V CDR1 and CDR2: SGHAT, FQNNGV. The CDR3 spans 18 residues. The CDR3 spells CASSPGLAGPFQPETQYF. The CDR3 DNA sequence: TGTGCCAGCAGCCCAGGACTAGCGGGACCATTCCAACCGGAGACCCAGTACTTC. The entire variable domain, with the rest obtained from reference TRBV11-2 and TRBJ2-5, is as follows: EAGVAQSPRYKIIEKRQSVAFWCNPISGHATLYWYQQILGQGPKLLIQFQNNGVVDDSQLPKDRFSAERLKGVDSTLKIQPAKLEDSAVYLCASSPGLAGPFQPETQYFGPGTRLLVL.

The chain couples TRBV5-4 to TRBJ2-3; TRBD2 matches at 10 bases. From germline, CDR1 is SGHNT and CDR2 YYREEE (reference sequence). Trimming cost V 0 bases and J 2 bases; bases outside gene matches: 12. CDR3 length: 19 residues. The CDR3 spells CASSLGPSGRRSVTDTQYF. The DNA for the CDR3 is TGTGCCAGCAGCTTGGGACCTAGCGGGAGACGTTCGGTCACAGATACGCAGTATTTT.

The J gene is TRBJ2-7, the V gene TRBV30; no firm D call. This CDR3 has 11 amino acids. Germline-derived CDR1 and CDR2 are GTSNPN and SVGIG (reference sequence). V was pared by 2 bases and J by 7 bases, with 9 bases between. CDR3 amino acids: CAWSTAFEQYF. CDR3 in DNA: TGTGCCTGGAGTACTGCGTTTGAGCAGTACTTC.

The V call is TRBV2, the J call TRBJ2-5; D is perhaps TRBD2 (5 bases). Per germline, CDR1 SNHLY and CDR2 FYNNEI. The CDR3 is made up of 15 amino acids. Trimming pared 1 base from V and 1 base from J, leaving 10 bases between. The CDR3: CASSEGGSAQETQYF. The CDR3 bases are TGTGCCAGCAGTGAAGGCGGTAGCGCCCAAGAGACCCAGTACTTC.

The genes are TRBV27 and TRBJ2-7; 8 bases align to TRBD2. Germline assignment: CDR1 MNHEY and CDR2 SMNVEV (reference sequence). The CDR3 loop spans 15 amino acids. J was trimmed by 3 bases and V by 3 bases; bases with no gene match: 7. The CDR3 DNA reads TGTGCCAGCAGTTTCCGGCTAGCGGGCCTCTACGAGCAGTACTTC. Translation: CASSFRLAGLYEQYF.

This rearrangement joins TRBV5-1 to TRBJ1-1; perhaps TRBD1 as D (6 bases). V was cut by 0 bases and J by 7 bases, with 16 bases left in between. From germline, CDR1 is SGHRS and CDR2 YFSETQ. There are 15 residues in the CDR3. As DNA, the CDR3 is TGCGCCAGCAGCTTGGCTCCGGCTACAGGGCTTGAAGCTTTCTTT. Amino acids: CASSLAPATGLEAFF.

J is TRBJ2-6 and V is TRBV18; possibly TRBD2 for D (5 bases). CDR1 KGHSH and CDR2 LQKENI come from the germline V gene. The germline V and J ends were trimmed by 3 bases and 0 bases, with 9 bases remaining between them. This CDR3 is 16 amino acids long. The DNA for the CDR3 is TGTGCCAGCTCACCCGCGGGTCGCTCTGGGGCCAACGTCCTGACTTTC. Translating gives CASSPAGRSGANVLTF.

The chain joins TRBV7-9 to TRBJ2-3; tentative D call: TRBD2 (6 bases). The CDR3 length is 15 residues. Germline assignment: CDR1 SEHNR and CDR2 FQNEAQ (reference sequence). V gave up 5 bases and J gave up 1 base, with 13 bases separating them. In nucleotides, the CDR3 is TGTGCCAGCAGCCACCCGGGACTTCGCACAGATACGCAGTATTTT. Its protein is CASSHPGLRTDTQYF.

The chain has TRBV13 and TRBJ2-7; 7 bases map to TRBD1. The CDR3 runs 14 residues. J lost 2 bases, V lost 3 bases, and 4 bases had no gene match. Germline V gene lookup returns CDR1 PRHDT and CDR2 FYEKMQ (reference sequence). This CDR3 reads CASSFGTEAYEQYF. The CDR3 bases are TGTGCCAGCAGCTTCGGGACAGAAGCCTACGAGCAGTACTTC.

This CDR3 reads CASSLVRQGITEAFF. In DNA form, the CDR3 reads TGTGCCAGCAGCTTAGTGCGACAGGGGATCACTGAAGCTTTCTTT. The chain has TRBV11-2 and TRBJ1-1; 8 bases fit TRBD1. Germline V gives CDR1 SGHAT, CDR2 FQNNGV. This CDR3 has 15 residues. Unmatched junction bases numbered 5, after V lost 1 base and J lost 4 bases.

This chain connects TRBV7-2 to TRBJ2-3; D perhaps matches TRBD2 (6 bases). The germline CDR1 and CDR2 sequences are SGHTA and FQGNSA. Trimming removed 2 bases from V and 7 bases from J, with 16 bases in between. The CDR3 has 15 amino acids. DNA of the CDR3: TGTGCCAGCAGCTTAAGGGGAGGACGCACGAATACGCAGTATTTT. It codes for CASSLRGGRTNTQYF.

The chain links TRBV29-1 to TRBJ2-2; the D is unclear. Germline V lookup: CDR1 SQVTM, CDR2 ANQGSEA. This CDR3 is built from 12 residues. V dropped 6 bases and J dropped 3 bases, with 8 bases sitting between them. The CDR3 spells CSVSDYTGELFF. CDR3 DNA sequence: TGCAGCGTATCCGACTACACCGGGGAGCTGTTTTTT.

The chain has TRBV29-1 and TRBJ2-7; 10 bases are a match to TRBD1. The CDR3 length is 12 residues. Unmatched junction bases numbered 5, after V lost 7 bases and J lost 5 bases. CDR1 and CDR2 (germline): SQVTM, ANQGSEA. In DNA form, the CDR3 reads TGCAGCGGATGGGACAGGGGAGACGAGCAGTACTTC. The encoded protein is CSGWDRGDEQYF.

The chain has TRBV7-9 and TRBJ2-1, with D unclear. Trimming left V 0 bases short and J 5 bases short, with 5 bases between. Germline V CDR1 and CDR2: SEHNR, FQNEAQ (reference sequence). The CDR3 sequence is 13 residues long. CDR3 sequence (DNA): TGTGCCAGCAGCTTAGCGGGCCACAATGAGCAGTTCTTC. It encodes CASSLAGHNEQFF.

CDR3: CASSYARQENQPQHF. The CDR3 DNA reads as TGTGCCAGCAGTTACGCGAGACAGGAGAATCAGCCCCAGCATTTT. The J gene is TRBJ1-5, the V gene TRBV6-6; tentatively, D is TRBD1 (6 bases). The CDR3 runs to 15 residues. CDR1 is MNHNY and CDR2 is SVGAGI in the germline V gene (reference sequence). The V end lost 2 bases, the J end lost 4 bases, and 12 bases lay between the germline ends.

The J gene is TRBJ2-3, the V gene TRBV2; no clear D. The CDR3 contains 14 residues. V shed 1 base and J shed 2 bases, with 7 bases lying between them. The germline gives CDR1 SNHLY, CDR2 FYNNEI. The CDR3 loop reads CASSEGLFTDTQYF. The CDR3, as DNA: TGTGCCAGCAGTGAAGGACTGTTCACAGATACGCAGTATTTT.

CDR3 sequence reads: CASSAGGPYEQYF. DNA of the CDR3: TGTGCCAGCTCAGCGGGAGGACCCTACGAGCAGTACTTC. This chain links TRBV19 with TRBJ2-7; TRBD2 matches 9 bases. There are 13 residues in the CDR3. Unmatched junction bases numbered 5, after V lost 9 bases and J lost 2 bases. CDR1 LNHDA and CDR2 SQIVND come from the germline V gene (reference sequence).

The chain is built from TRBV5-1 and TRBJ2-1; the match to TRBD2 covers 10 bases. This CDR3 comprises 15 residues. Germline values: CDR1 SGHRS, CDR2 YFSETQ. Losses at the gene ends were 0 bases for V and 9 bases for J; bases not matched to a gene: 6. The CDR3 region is CASSLELAGLGEQFF. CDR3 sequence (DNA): TGCGCCAGCAGCTTGGAACTAGCGGGACTGGGTGAGCAGTTCTTC.

The CDR3 DNA follows: TGTGCCAGCAGCGCAACTATAGGAAAACAGGGAAGTTCCAACGAGCAGTACTTC. Its protein product is CASSATIGKQGSSNEQYF. V usage is TRBV28 and J usage is TRBJ2-7; TRBD1 is a possible D gene (6 bases). CDR3 length equals 18 residues. Trimming took 6 bases from V and 5 from J, leaving 29 bases between them. Germline-derived CDR1 and CDR2 are MDHEN and SYDVKM. Supplemented by reference TRBV28 and TRBJ2-7, the full variable domain reads DVKVTQSSRYLVKRTGEKVFLECVQDMDHENMFWYRQDPGLGLRLIYFSYDVKMKEKGDIPEGYSVSREKKERFSLILESASTNQTSMYLCASSATIGKQGSSNEQYFGPGTRLTVT.

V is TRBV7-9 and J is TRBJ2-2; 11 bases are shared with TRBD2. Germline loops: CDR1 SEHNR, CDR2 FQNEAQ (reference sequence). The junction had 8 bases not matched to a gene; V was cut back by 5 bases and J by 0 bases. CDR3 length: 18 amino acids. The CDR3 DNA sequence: TGTGCCAGCAGCCGCAAAGGGACTAGCGGACCGAACACCGGGGAGCTGTTTTTT. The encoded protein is CASSRKGTSGPNTGELFF.

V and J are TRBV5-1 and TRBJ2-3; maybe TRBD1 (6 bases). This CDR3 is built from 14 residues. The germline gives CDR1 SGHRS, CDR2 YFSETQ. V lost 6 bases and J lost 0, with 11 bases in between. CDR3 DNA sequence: TGCGCCAGCACCGGACAGCCTAGCACAGATACGCAGTATTTT. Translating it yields CASTGQPSTDTQYF.

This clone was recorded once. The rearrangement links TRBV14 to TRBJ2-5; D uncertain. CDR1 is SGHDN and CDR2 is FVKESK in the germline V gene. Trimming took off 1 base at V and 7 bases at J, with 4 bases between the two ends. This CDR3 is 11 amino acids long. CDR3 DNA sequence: TGTGCCAGCAGCCAAGCTTGGACCCAGTACTTC. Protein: CASSQAWTQYF.

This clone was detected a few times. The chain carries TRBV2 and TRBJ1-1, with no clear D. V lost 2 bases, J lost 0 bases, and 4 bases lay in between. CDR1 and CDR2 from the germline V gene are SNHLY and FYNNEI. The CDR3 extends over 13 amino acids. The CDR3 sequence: CASSEQVNTEAFF. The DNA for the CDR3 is TGTGCCAGCAGTGAACAGGTGAACACTGAAGCTTTCTTT.

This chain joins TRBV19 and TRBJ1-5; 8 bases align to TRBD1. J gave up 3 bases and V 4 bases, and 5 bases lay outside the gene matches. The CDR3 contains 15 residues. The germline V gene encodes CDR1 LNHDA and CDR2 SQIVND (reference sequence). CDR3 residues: CASSSLDRVNQPQHF. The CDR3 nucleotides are TGTGCCAGTAGTAGCCTGGACAGGGTCAATCAGCCCCAGCATTTT.

The CDR3 DNA reads as TGTGCCAGCAGCCAAACTAGCGGGAGGGCCCATGAGCAGTTCTTC. This sequence encodes CASSQTSGRAHEQFF. V usage is TRBV16 and J usage is TRBJ2-1, with 13 bases lining up with TRBD2. J was trimmed by 8 bases and V by 2 bases; bases with no gene match: 3. CDR1 and CDR2 (germline): KGHSY, FQNENV. This CDR3 is built from 15 residues.

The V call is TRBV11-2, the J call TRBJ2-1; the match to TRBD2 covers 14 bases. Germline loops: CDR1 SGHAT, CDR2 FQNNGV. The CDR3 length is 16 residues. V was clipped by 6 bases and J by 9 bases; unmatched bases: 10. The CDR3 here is CASRPTGTSGRGEQFF. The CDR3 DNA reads TGTGCCAGCAGACCGACCGGGACTAGCGGGAGAGGTGAGCAGTTCTTC. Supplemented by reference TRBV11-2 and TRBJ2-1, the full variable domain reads EAGVAQSPRYKIIEKRQSVAFWCNPISGHATLYWYQQILGQGPKLLIQFQNNGVVDDSQLPKDRFSAERLKGVDSTLKIQPAKLEDSAVYLCASRPTGTSGRGEQFFGPGTRLTVL.

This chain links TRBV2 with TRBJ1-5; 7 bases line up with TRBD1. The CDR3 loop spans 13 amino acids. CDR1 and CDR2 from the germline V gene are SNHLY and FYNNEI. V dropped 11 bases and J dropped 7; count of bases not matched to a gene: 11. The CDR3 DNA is TGTGCCGGTGGGAAGGGGGCGGGACAGCCCCAGCATTTT. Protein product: CAGGKGAGQPQHF.